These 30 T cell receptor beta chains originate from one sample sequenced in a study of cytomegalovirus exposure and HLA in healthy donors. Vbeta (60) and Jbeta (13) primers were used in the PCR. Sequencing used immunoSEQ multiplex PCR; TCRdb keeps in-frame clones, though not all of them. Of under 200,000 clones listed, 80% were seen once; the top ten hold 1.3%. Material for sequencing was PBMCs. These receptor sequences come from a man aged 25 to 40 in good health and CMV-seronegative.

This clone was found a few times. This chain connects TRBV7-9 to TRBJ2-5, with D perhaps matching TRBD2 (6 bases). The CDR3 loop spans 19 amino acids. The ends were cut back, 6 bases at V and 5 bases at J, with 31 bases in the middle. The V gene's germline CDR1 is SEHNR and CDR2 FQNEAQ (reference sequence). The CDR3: CASSRGHRSVWEEGETQYF. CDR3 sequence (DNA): TGTGCCAGCAGTCGAGGGCACCGGTCTGTATGGGAGGAGGGGGAGACCCAGTACTTC.

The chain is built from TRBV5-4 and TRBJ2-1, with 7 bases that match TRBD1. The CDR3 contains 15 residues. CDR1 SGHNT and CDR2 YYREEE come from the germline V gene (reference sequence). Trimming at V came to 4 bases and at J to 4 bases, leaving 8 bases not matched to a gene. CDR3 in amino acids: CASSPTGTAYNEQFF. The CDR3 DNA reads TGTGCCAGCAGCCCAACGGGGACAGCTTACAATGAGCAGTTCTTC.

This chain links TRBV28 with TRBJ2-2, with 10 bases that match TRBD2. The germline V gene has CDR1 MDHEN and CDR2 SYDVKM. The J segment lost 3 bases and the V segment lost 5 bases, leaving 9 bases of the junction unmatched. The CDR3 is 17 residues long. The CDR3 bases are TGTGCCAGCAGTCGGTCAGACCTAGCGGGGGACACCGGGGAGCTGTTTTTT. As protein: CASSRSDLAGDTGELFF.

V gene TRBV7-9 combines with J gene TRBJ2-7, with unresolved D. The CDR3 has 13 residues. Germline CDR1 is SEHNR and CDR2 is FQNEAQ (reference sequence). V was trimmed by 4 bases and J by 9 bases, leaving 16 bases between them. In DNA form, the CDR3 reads TGTGCCAGCAGCTCTTATGCGGTTGACGGGCAGTACTTC. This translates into CASSSYAVDGQYF.

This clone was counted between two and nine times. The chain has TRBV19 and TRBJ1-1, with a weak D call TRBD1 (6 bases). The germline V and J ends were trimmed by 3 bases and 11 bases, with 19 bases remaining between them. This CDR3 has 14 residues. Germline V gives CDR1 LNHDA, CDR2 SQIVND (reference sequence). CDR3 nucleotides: TGTGCCAGTAGTATTAGTTTGGGGGCAGCTCGGGCTTTCTTT. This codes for CASSISLGAARAFF.

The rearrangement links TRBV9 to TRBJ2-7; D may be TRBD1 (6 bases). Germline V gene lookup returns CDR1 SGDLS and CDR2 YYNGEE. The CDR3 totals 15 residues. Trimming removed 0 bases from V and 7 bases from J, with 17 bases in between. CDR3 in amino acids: CASSVAGQGNGEQYF. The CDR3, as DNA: TGTGCCAGCAGCGTAGCGGGCCAGGGGAACGGGGAGCAGTACTTC.

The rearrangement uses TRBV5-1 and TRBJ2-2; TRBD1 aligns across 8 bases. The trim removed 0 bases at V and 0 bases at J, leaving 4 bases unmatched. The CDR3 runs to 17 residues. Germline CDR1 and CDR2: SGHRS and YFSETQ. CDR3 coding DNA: TGCGCCAGCAGCTTGGCAAAGGGACAGGCGAACACCGGGGAGCTGTTTTTT. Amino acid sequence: CASSLAKGQANTGELFF.

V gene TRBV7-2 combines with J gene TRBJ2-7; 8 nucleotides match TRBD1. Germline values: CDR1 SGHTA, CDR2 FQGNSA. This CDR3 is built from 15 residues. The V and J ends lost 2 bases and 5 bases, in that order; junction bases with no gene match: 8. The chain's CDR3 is CASSLSWTGLNEQYF. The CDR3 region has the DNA TGTGCCAGCAGCTTATCCTGGACAGGGCTAAACGAGCAGTACTTC.

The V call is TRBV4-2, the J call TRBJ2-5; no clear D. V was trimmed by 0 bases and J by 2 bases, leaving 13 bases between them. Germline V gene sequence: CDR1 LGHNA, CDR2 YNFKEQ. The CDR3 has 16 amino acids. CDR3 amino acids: CASSQERRGGQETQYF. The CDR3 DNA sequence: TGTGCCAGCAGCCAAGAGAGGAGAGGCGGACAAGAGACCCAGTACTTC.

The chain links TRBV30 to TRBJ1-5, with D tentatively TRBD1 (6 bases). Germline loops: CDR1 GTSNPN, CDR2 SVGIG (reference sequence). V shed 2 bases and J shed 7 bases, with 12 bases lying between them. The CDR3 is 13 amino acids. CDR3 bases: TGTGCCTGGAGTCGGGGGGCTCAGCAGCCCCAGCATTTT. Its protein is CAWSRGAQQPQHF.

The DNA of the CDR3 is TGTGCCAGCAGCCTACAGGGCGCGGCTGGCTACACCTTC. Its protein product is CASSLQGAAGYTF. The chain employs TRBV6-5 and TRBJ1-2; D may be TRBD1 (6 bases). The CDR3 sequence is 13 residues long. CDR1 is MNHEY, CDR2 SVGAGI, per germline. Trimming removed 6 bases from V and 7 bases from J, with 15 bases in between.

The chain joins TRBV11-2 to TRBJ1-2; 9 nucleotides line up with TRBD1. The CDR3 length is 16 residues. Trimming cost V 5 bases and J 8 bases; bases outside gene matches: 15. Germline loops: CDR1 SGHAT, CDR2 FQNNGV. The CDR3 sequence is CASSPRAPGQGVGYTF. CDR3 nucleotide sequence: TGTGCCAGCAGCCCCAGGGCCCCGGGACAGGGTGTCGGCTACACCTTC.

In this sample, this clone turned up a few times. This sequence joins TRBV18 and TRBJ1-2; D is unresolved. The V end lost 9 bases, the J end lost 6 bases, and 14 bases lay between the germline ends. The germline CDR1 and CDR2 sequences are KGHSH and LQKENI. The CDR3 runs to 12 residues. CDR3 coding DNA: TGTGCCAGTCAGAGGCAAGGAGATGGCTACACCTTC. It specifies CASQRQGDGYTF. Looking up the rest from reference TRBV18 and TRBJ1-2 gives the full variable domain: NAGVMQNPRHLVRRRGQEARLRCSPMKGHSHVYWYRQLPEEGLKFMVYLQKENIIDESGMPKERFSAEFPKEGPSILRIQQVVRGDSAAYFCASQRQGDGYTFGSGTRLTVV.

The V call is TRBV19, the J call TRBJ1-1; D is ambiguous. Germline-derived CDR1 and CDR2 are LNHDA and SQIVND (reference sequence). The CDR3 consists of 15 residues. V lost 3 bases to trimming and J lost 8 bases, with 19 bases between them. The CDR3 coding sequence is TGTGCCAGTAGTATTTGGGAAGGCGGGGAGTCCGAAGCTTTCTTT. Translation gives CASSIWEGGESEAFF.

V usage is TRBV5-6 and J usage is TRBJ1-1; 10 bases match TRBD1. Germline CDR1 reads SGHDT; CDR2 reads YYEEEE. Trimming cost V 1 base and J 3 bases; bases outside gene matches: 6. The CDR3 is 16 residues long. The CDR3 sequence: CASSLPRDRGYTEAFF. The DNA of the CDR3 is TGTGCCAGCAGCTTGCCACGGGACAGGGGCTACACTGAAGCTTTCTTT.

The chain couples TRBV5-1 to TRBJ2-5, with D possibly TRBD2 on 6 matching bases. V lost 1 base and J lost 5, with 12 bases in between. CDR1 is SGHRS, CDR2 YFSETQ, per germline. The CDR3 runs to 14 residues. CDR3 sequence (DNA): TGCGCCAGCAGCTTGAGGACTAAAGGGGAGACCCAGTACTTC. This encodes CASSLRTKGETQYF.

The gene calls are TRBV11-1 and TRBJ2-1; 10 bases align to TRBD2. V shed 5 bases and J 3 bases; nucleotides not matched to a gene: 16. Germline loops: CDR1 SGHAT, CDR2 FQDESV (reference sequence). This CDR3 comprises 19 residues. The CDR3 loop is CASSPPTGASSGSYNEQFF. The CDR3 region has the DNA TGTGCCAGCAGCCCCCCCACGGGGGCTTCTAGCGGGAGCTACAATGAGCAGTTCTTC.

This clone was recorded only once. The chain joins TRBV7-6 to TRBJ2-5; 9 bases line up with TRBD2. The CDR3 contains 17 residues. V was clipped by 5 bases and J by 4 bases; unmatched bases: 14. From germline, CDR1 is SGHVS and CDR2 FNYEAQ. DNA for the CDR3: TGTGCCAGCAGCCCCAGGGTAGCGGGAGCGGGGCTAGAGACCCAGTACTTC. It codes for CASSPRVAGAGLETQYF.

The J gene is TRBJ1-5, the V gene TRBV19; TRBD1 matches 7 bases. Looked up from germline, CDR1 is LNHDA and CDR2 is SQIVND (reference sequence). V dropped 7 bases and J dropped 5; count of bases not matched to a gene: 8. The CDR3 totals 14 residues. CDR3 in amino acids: CASTRWQGDQPQHF. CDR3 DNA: TGTGCCAGTACCCGGTGGCAGGGGGATCAGCCCCAGCATTTT.

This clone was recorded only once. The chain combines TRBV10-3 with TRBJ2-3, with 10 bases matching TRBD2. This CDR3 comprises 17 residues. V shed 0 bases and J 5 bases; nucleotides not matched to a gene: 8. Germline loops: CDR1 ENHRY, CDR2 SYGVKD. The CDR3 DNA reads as TGTGCCATCAGTGAGTCTCTAGCGGGGGCACGGGGAGATACGCAGTATTTT. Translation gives CAISESLAGARGDTQYF.

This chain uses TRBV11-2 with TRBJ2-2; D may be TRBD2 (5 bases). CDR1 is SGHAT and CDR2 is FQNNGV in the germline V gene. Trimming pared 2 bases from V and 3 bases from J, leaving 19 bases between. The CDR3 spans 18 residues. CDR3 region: CASSLRRMAGWYTGELFF. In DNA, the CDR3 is TGTGCCAGCAGCTTAAGGCGTATGGCGGGTTGGTACACCGGGGAGCTGTTTTTT.

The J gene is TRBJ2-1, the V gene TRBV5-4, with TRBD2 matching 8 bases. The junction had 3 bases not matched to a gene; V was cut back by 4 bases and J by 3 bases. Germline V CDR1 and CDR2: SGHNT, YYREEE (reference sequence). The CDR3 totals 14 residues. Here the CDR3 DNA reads TGTGCCAGCAGCCGGGGGGGGGACTACAATGAGCAGTTCTTC. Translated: CASSRGGDYNEQFF.

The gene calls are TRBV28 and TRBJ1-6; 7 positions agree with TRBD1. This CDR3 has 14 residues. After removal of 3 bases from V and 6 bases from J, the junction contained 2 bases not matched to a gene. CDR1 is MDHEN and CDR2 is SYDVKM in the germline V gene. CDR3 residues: CASSFHRGNSPLHF. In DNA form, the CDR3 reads TGTGCCAGCAGTTTCCACAGGGGTAATTCACCCCTCCACTTT.

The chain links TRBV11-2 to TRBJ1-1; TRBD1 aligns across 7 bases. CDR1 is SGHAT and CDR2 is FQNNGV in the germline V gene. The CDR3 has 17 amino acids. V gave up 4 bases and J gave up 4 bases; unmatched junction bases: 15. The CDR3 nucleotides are TGTGCCAGCAGCTCCAGGACAGGTAGGGGTTTAGGCACTGAAGCTTTCTTT. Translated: CASSSRTGRGLGTEAFF.

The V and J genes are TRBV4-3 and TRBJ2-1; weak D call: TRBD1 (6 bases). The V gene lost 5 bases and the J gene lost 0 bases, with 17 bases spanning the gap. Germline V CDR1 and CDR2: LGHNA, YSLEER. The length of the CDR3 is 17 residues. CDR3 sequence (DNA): TGCGCCAGCAGCAAGACAGGTAACCTTCCCTCCTACAATGAGCAGTTCTTC. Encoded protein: CASSKTGNLPSYNEQFF.

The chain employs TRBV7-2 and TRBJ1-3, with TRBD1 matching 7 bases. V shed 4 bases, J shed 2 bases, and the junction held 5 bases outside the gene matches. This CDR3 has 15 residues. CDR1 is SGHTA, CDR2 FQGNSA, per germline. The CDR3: CASSSYGTAGNTIYF. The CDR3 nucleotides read TGTGCCAGCAGCTCATACGGGACAGCTGGAAACACCATATATTTT.

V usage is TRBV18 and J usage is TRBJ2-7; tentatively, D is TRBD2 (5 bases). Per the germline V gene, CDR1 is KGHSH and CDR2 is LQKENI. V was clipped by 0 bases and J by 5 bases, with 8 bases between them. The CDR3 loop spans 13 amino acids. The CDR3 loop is CASSPPGVDEQYF. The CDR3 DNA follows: TGTGCCAGCTCACCACCGGGAGTCGACGAGCAGTACTTC. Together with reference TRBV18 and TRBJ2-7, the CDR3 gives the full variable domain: NAGVMQNPRHLVRRRGQEARLRCSPMKGHSHVYWYRQLPEEGLKFMVYLQKENIIDESGMPKERFSAEFPKEGPSILRIQQVVRGDSAAYFCASSPPGVDEQYFGPGTRLTVT.

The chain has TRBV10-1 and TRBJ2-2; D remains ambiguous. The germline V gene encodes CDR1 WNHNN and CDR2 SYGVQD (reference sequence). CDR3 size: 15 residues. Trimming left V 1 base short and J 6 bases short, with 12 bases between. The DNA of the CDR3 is TGCGCCAGCAGTGAGTGGGCAGTCGGATCCGGGGAGCTGTTTTTT. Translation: CASSEWAVGSGELFF.

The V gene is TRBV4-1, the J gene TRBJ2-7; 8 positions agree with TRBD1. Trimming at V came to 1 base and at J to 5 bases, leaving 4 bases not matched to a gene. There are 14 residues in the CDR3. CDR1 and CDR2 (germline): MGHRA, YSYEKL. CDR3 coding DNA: TGCGCCAGCAGCCAAGCGGACAGGGCTCACGAGCAGTACTTC. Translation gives CASSQADRAHEQYF.

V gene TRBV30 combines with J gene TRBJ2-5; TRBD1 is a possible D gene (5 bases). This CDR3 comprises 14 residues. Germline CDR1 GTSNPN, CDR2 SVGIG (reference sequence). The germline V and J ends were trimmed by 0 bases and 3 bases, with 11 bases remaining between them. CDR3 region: CAWSVGSREETQYF. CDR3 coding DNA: TGTGCCTGGAGTGTGGGATCCAGGGAAGAGACCCAGTACTTC.